This T cell receptor beta chain derives from a study of blood T cell repertoires in COVID-19. Study information: The United States, Italy and Spain supplied acute and convalescent COVID-19 samples. T cells, B-cell-depleted T cells, or PBMCs provided the cDNA or gDNA that served as material.

Authors' processing steps: Estimation of nucleated cell counts was performed using reference gene primer amplification. Repertoires were generated with immunoSEQ multiplex PCR, while TCRdb's copy carries only in-frame clones and drops some. V and J calls and clone size follow that table, whereas D and trimming were derived from the DNA. The repertoire holds roughly 35,000 clones, with about 90% as singletons. Between the trimmed V and J ends, which lost 3 bases and 6 bases, there was a span of 15 bases. The CDR3 consists of 16 residues. Per germline, CDR1 LNHDA and CDR2 SQIVND (reference sequence). The sample consisted of peripheral blood. This sequence originates from a man in his 70s with acute or convalescent COVID-19. The chain recombines TRBV19 with TRBJ1-6; no definite D call. DNA of the CDR3: TGTGCCAGTAGTATCGGCGGCGGAGGATTTAATTCACCCCTCCACTTT. Its protein is CASSIGGGGFNSPLHF.